What follows are 4 T cell receptor beta chains derived from one specimen sequenced in a study of CXCR3-negative and CXCR3-positive naive CD8 T cells. UMI-labeled 5' RACE TRB cDNA libraries were prepared from the cells. TCRdb re-analyzed the 5' RACE reads; it lists each CDR3 protein once, without DNA. The sample's table shows 25,000 to 35,000 distinct CDR3 sequences. The specimen sequenced was memory CD8+ T cells from blood. These receptors came from a human donor in good health. Some clones in this sample may be carry-over from other donors' samples.

The chain combines TRBV14 with TRBJ1-1. There are 11 residues in the CDR3. The germline V gene has CDR1 SGHDN and CDR2 FVKESK. The CDR3 sequence: CASRGLGEAFF.

The chain is built from TRBV29-1 and TRBJ2-1; TCRdb gives TRBD1 as the D gene, but with no DNA this cannot be confirmed. In germline, CDR1 is SQVTM, CDR2 ANQGSEA. The CDR3 is made up of 12 amino acids. CDR3 sequence reads: CSVPGTAAEQFF.

This chain links TRBV15 with TRBJ2-1; the TCRdb call, TRBD1, lacks DNA for checking. CDR3 length: 17 residues. Germline V gene sequence: CDR1 LNHNV, CDR2 YYDKDF (reference sequence). CDR3 region: CATSRTLDRPGSNEQFF. Variable domain in full (rest from reference TRBV15 and TRBJ2-1): DAMVIQNPRYQVTQFGKPVTLSCSQTLNHNVMYWYQQKSSQAPKLLFHYYDKDFNNEADTPDNFQSRRPNTSFCFLDIRSPGLGDTAMYLCATSRTLDRPGSNEQFFGPGTRLTVL.

This sequence joins TRBV14 and TRBJ2-1; TCRdb reports TRBD1, a call that lacks DNA to check it against. The germline CDR1 and CDR2 sequences are SGHDN and FVKESK. The CDR3 spans 16 residues. The CDR3 is CASSLGQGKAYNEQFF.